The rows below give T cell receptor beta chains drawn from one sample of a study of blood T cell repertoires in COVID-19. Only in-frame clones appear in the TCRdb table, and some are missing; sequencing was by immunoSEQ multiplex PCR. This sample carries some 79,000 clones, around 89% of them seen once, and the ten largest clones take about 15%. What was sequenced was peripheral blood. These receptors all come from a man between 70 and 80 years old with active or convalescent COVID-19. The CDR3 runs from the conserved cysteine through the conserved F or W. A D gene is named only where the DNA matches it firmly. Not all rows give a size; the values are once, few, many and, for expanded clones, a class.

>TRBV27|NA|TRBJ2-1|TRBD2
TGTGCCAGCAGTCCCCCCTACGGACTAGCGGACAACTACAATGAGCAGTTCTTC
CASSPPYGLADNYNEQFF
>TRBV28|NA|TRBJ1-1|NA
TGTGCCAGCAAACTGGAAGGGGCTGGGACTGAAGCTTTCTTT
CASKLEGAGTEAFF
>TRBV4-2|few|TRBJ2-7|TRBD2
TGTGCCAGCAGCCTCTACTTTCCTAGCGGGAGCCACGAGCAGTACTTC
CASSLYFPSGSHEQYF
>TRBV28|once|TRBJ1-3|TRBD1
TGTGCCAGCAGAAGACAGGGGTCCGGAAACACCATATATTTT
CASRRQGSGNTIYF
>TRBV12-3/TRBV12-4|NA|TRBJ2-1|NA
TGTGCCAGCACCAATGAGGGAGTTTATCGGCGGTTCTTC
CASTNEGVYRRFF
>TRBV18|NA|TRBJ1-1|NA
TGTGCCAGCTCACCACCGAATTTGGTTCAGGACACTGAAGCTTTCTTT
CASSPPNLVQDTEAFF
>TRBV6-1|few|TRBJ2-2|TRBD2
TGTGCCAGCAGTGGACGACTAGCGGGAGTGACCGGGGAGCTGTTTTTT
CASSGRLAGVTGELFF
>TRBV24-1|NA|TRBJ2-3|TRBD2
TGTGCCACCAGTCCTAGCGGGATGGGGAACACAGATACGCAGTATTTT
CATSPSGMGNTDTQYF
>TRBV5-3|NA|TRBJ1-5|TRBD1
TGTGCCAGAAGCTTGGATATCCTACAGAGCGGGACAGGGTTTAATCAGCCCCAGCATTTT
CARSLDILQSGTGFNQPQHF
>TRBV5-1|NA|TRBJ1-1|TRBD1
TGCGCCAGCAGACCGACAGGGATGGGCACTGAAGCTTTCTTT
CASRPTGMGTEAFF